This record covers a single T cell receptor (beta chain). This clonotype was observed at least ten times. No antigen is known for it. No qualities accompany the bases; no much larger clone lies one base away. These data come from a study of regulatory T cells in long-lasting Graves disease (dated by TCRdb to the early 2020s). For the study in its entirety: In the newly diagnosed Graves' disease group, patients had been taking antithyroid drugs for less than 3 months. Persistent Graves' disease patients were compared with newly diagnosed Graves' disease patients by peripheral blood TCR sequencing and RNA sequencing. The study took place in China and was registered as a clinical trial. TCR sequencing covered around 13 persistent and approximately 20 newly diagnosed Graves' disease patients, around 33 samples in total. Overall results and qualifications from the work: The authors acknowledged the small sample size as a limitation that may reduce accuracy. Peripheral blood alone was examined, since thyroid tissue, which constituted the primary lesion, could not be accessed. TRBV28, TRBJ1-2 and TRBJ2-5 were preferentially used in persistent disease, while TRBV20-1 and TRBJ2-1 were favored in newly diagnosed disease. Compared with newly diagnosed patients, persistent Graves' disease patients had lower TCR Shannon entropy and fewer highly expanded clones, which suggests clonal expansion. Only the TCR beta chain was sequenced and analyzed. Persistent patients shared more public clonotypes among themselves (around 2,500) than newly diagnosed patients did (nearly 1,000).

The protocol used for the library was multiplex PCR. The data were produced on an Illumina HiSeq 4000. CDR3 regions were amplified by Arm-PCR with iRepertoire HTBI primers to construct TCR beta libraries. PCR products were gel purified before sequencing. The study's own analysis went as follows. A total of roughly 65 TRBV and 14 TRBJ segments were identified across samples and were used for gene usage analysis of CDR3 amino acid clonotypes. COPE and FqMerger were used to merge filtered high-quality paired reads into contigs. Contigs were aligned with BLAST to IMGT TRBV, TRBD and TRBJ reference genes, and CDR3 was defined per IMGT. Any clonotype with a frequency above 0.1% was counted as a highly expanded clone. Shannon entropy served as the measure of repertoire diversity, while the Gini coefficient captured V-J evenness. Clonotypes shared by more than one individual were considered public. In TCRdb, the public reads were trimmed at Q25 with fastp and aligned with MiXCR, with productive beta chains retained. When rows share a CDR3 protein, they turn into one entry using the most common DNA and genes. TCRdb, rather than the study authors, made the V and J calls. For this sample the table gives over 300,000 distinct CDR3 sequences, of which around a sixth were detected only once. The top ten clonotypes cover approximately 22% of the sample.

Counted from cysteine to phenylalanine, this CDR3 has 16 amino acids. CDR3 DNA only is kept here, 48 bases in frame from base 1. V loses 4 bases, J loses 1 base, and the germline ends lie 17 bases apart. CDR1 and CDR2, looked up from the germline V gene, are SGHDT and YYEEEE. Reading the label with the study, this specimen's time point is: newly diagnosed GD, antithyroid drugs for less than 3 months. RNA was extracted from PBMCs in TRIzol for both TCR sequencing and RNA sequencing. Graves' disease was diagnosed according to American Thyroid Association guidelines. The patients came from an endocrinology department in Xi'an, China. Each patient gave around 9 milliliters of peripheral blood, collected in an EDTA anticoagulant tube. Ficoll Paque Plus density gradient separation was used to isolate PBMCs, and no further T cell sorting was done. An Agilent 2100 Bioanalyzer and agarose gel were used to check RNA quality, and a NanoDrop 2000 was used to measure RNA concentration.

The source is a female donor with Graves disease. The rearrangement combines TRBV5-6 with TRBJ1-2; no D gene call is confident. Material: peripheral blood mononuclear cells (PBMCs), obtained at new diagnosis, from a patient treated with antithyroid drugs. The CDR3 region has the sequence CASSGPGRDYNYGYTF. The nucleotide sequence is TGTGCCAGCAGCGGTCCCGGTCGGGATTATAACTATGGCTACACCTTC.